This T cell receptor (beta chain) was documented in a study of blood T cell repertoires in COVID-19. Study in general: Donors of Cohort 3 who recovered were those that had two negative PCRs, clearance, or symptom resolution.

The CDR3 spans 16 residues. With 0 bases removed from V and 1 base from J, the gap between germline ends came to 13 bases. The germline V gene encodes CDR1 SGHRS and CDR2 YFSETQ. Clinical history as reported by participants underpinned cohort assignment. Methods used by the authors: Reference gene primers were amplified, and this amplification served to estimate nucleated cell counts. Only in-frame clones appear in the TCRdb table, and some are missing; sequencing was by immunoSEQ multiplex PCR. That table furnishes V, J and clone size, whereas the DNA furnished D and trimming. Among under 400,000 clones listed, 80% to 90% were seen once.

The sequence came from a man aged 35 to 55 in a cohort exposed to, infected with or recovered from COVID-19 (not recorded which). The chain carries TRBV5-1 and TRBJ1-1; weak D call: TRBD1 (6 bases). Sequenced input: PBMCs or T cells enriched from blood (not recorded which). The CDR3 DNA reads TGCGCCAGCAGCTTGGGTTGGGGGCAGCCGAACACTGAAGCTTTCTTT. As protein: CASSLGWGQPNTEAFF.